This note documents a single T cell receptor beta chain sequence. Its antigen is unidentified. This sample is part of a study of cytomegalovirus exposure and HLA in healthy donors. Points from the study as a whole: Testing in vitro showed a few CMV-associated chains specific for CMV antigens. The likely explanation for a cluster of highly shared sequence variants was sequencing artifact.

Trimming took off 4 bases at V and 6 bases at J, with 15 bases between the two ends. Germline assignment: CDR1 LNHDA and CDR2 SQIVND (reference sequence). This CDR3 comprises 14 residues. PCR primers comprised 60 Vbeta and 13 Jbeta primers. Methods used by the authors: It was a later analysis that counted approximately 81 million unique TCR beta chains, of which 9 million to 13 million were shared. Method: immunoSEQ multiplex PCR; TCRdb's copy keeps in-frame clones and lacks some. From that table come the V and J calls and clone size; the DNA was used to work out D and trimming. The sample lists 150,000 to 200,000 clones; around 86% were seen once. Donors were nominally healthy when sampled, though unrecorded immune exposures were likely.

This receptor was identified in a male donor in good health and CMV-seronegative. The rearrangement links TRBV19 to TRBJ1-1, with a tentative D call TRBD1 (6 bases). Material: PBMCs. For the CDR3, the DNA is TGTGCCAGTAGTACCCGACAGGCAAGGCCTGAAGCTTTCTTT. It specifies CASSTRQARPEAFF.